These 32 T cell receptor beta chains were sequenced from one sample in a study of T cell repertoires in cytomegalovirus infection. MiXCR, applied by TCRdb to the reads, yields one record per CDR3 protein. The sample holds about 570,000 distinct CDR3 sequences; around 40% are singletons and the top ten take around 48%. The antigens these receptors bind are not known. This material consisted of cultured PBMCs, taken from culture after CMV antigen stimulation. The receptor set was obtained from a human donor in good health (CMV status not recorded). Some clones in this sample may be carry-over from other donors' samples.

In this sample, this clonotype turned up a few times. This chain connects TRBV4-1 to TRBJ1-5; TRBD1 matches at 7 bases. V lost 0 bases, J lost 3 bases, and 2 bases stayed unmatched. The CDR3 totals 15 residues. Germline V gene lookup returns CDR1 MGHRA and CDR2 YSYEKL. Here the CDR3 reads CASSQEGTDNQPQHF. Here the CDR3 DNA reads TGCGCCAGCAGCCAAGAAGGGACAGACAATCAGCCCCAGCATTTT.

The chain recombines TRBV20-1 with TRBJ1-5, with TRBD1 identical over 8 bases. This CDR3 spans 15 amino acids. Germline CDR1 reads DFQATT; CDR2 reads SNEGSKA (reference sequence). Trimming at V came to 5 bases and at J to 2 bases, leaving 8 bases not matched to a gene. The CDR3 here is CSAGPKGQGNQPQHF. The CDR3, as DNA: TGCAGTGCTGGGCCCAAGGGACAGGGCAATCAGCCCCAGCATTTT.

The chain has TRBV6-2 or TRBV6-3 and TRBJ2-7; D could derive from TRBD1 or TRBD2 (5 bases each). This CDR3 has 15 amino acids. Germline V gene lookup returns CDR1 MNHEY and CDR2 SVGEGT. Trimming shortened V by 4 bases and J by 1 base, and 14 bases separated the two germline ends. CDR3: CASSFFGTSSYEQYF. The CDR3 DNA sequence: TGTGCCAGCAGTTTCTTCGGGACCTCGTCCTACGAGCAGTACTTC.

This clonotype was picked up a small number of times. This chain connects TRBV4-1 to TRBJ2-6, with a possible D match to TRBD1 (6 bases). The CDR3 spans 18 residues. The V gene lost 0 bases and the J gene lost 0 bases, with 12 bases spanning the gap. Germline lookup yields CDR1 MGHRA and CDR2 YSYEKL. CDR3 region: CASSQDSRDISGANVLTF. Here the CDR3 DNA reads TGCGCCAGCAGCCAAGATAGTCGGGACATCTCTGGGGCCAACGTCCTGACTTTC.

Only a few counts were recorded for this clonotype. The CDR3 DNA reads as TGCGCCAGCAGCCAGTCACTCTACAATGAGCAGTTCTTC. The encoded protein is CASSQSLYNEQFF. V and J are TRBV4-1 and TRBJ2-1, with no clear D. Trimming left V 3 bases short and J 3 bases short, with 6 bases between. The CDR3 covers 13 residues. Germline-derived CDR1 and CDR2 are MGHRA and YSYEKL.

The gene calls are TRBV4-1 and TRBJ2-7; D may be TRBD1 or TRBD2 (6 bases each). Germline CDR1 reads MGHRA; CDR2 reads YSYEKL. Between the trimmed V and J ends, which lost 2 bases and 2 bases, there was a span of 13 bases. The CDR3 spans 15 residues. Here the CDR3 reads CASSQQQGLTYEQYF. The CDR3 DNA reads TGCGCCAGCAGCCAACAACAGGGACTCACCTACGAGCAGTACTTC.

This clonotype was detected only a few times. The chain couples TRBV7-8 to TRBJ1-2, with D perhaps matching TRBD1 (5 bases). This CDR3 contains 16 residues. V lost 5 bases and J lost 4, with 20 bases in between. Germline V CDR1 and CDR2: SGHVS, FQNEAQ. CDR3 nucleotides: TGTGCCAGCAGCCCCGGGGGATTTCGTCAGGTCTATGGCTACACCTTC. Translation: CASSPGGFRQVYGYTF.

The chain is built from TRBV2 and TRBJ1-2, with D possibly matching TRBD1 (5 bases). Germline loops: CDR1 SNHLY, CDR2 FYNNEI. This CDR3 contains 14 residues. Trimming stripped 5 bases from V and 4 bases from J, with 14 bases between. The CDR3 region has the DNA TGTGCCAGCAGTTCTCAGGGACGTGGCTATGGCTACACCTTC. This codes for CASSSQGRGYGYTF.

This clonotype was seen more than once but under ten times. The chain employs TRBV9 and TRBJ2-7; D perhaps matches TRBD2 (5 bases). V lost 0 bases, J lost 4 bases, and 11 bases lay in between. The germline CDR1 and CDR2 sequences are SGDLS and YYNGEE. This CDR3 has 14 residues. Written as DNA, the CDR3 is TGTGCCAGCAGCGTAGAGAGTGGGAGATACGAGCAGTACTTC. Its protein is CASSVESGRYEQYF.

There are a few counts of this clonotype. V is TRBV2 and J is TRBJ1-5; D may be TRBD1 (5 bases). CDR1 is SNHLY, CDR2 FYNNEI, per germline. V was clipped by 5 bases and J by 2 bases, with 7 bases between them. This CDR3 has 13 residues. CDR3 in DNA: TGTGCCAGCAGTATGGGGGGCAATCAGCCCCAGCATTTT. Translation: CASSMGGNQPQHF.

This clonotype was observed a handful of times. The genes are TRBV4-3 and TRBJ2-1, with TRBD2 as a possible D gene (5 bases). Trimming removed 0 bases at V and 3 bases at J, with 21 bases between. This CDR3 is 19 amino acids long. Germline values: CDR1 LGHNA, CDR2 YSLEER. The CDR3 reads CASSQDPPTAGHNYNEQFF. The CDR3 nucleotides read TGCGCCAGCAGCCAAGATCCCCCGACCGCGGGCCACAACTACAATGAGCAGTTCTTC.

The gene calls are TRBV7-8 and TRBJ1-2; TRBD1 aligns across 12 bases. Trimming removed 3 bases from V and 8 bases from J; junction bases left unmatched: 4. The CDR3 runs 14 residues. Germline V gives CDR1 SGHVS, CDR2 FQNEAQ. The CDR3 DNA is TGTGCCAGCAGCTTGGGACAGGGGGCCGACGGCTACACCTTC. It encodes CASSLGQGADGYTF.

This chain joins TRBV3-1 and TRBJ2-1; a possible D gene is TRBD2 (5 bases). The CDR3 length is 15 residues. V was clipped by 3 bases and J by 3 bases, with 12 bases between them. CDR1 is LGHDT and CDR2 is YNNKEL in the germline V gene (reference sequence). The CDR3 DNA is TGTGCCAGCAGCCATCAGAGGGCCTACTACAATGAGCAGTTCTTC. Its protein is CASSHQRAYYNEQFF.

The chain uses TRBV12-3 or TRBV12-4 and TRBJ1-2; 8 nucleotides agree with TRBD1. The CDR3 runs 15 residues. Unmatched junction bases numbered 10, after V lost 6 bases and J lost 4 bases. CDR3 nucleotides: TGTGCCAGCAGAACTTCGCAGGGGGCTGGCTATGGCTACACCTTC. It codes for CASRTSQGAGYGYTF.

This clonotype occurred a few times. The V and J genes are TRBV11-1 and TRBJ2-5; D is unclear. Trimming cost V 5 bases and J 2 bases, with 15 bases left between them. Germline CDR1 and CDR2: SGHAT and FQDESV (reference sequence). This CDR3 region has 15 residues. CDR3 protein: CASSAHLGSQETQYF. CDR3 in DNA: TGTGCCAGCAGCGCCCACCTTGGGTCACAAGAGACCCAGTACTTC.

This clonotype came up a few times. V is TRBV7-2 and J is TRBJ2-1; a weak D match, TRBD2 (5 bases). Per the germline V gene, CDR1 is SGHTA and CDR2 is FQGNSA. This CDR3 comprises 12 residues. The ends were cut back, 8 bases at V and 15 bases at J, with 20 bases in the middle. This chain's CDR3 is CASAGLAPERFF. As DNA, the CDR3 is TGTGCCAGCGCCGGGCTAGCCCCAGAGAGGTTCTTC. Full variable domain (outside the CDR3, taken from reference TRBV7-2 and TRBJ2-1): GAGVSQSPSNKVTEKGKDVELRCDPISGHTALYWYRQSLGQGLEFLIYFQGNSAPDKSGLPSDRFSAERTGGSVSTLTIQRTQQEDSAVYLCASAGLAPERFFGPGTRLTVL.

This sequence joins TRBV12-3 or TRBV12-4 and TRBJ1-5, with a weak D call TRBD1 (6 bases). CDR3 length: 14 amino acids. Trimming cost V 3 bases and J 5 bases, with 11 bases left between them. The CDR3 DNA reads TGTGCCAGCAGTTTGAGGACAGTGTATCAGCCCCAGCATTTT. Translation: CASSLRTVYQPQHF.

The gene calls are TRBV20-1 and TRBJ2-3; 7 nucleotides agree with TRBD2. The CDR3 runs 14 residues. Germline CDR1 is DFQATT and CDR2 is SNEGSKA (reference sequence). Unmatched junction bases numbered 12, after V lost 6 bases and J lost 6 bases. The CDR3 nucleotides read TGCAGTGCGCCGGAGCGGGGCCCAACGGATACGCAGTATTTT. This codes for CSAPERGPTDTQYF.

V and J are TRBV4-2 and TRBJ1-2, with no clear D. CDR1 LGHNA and CDR2 YNFKEQ come from the germline V gene. CDR3 length equals 15 residues. Trimming stripped 0 bases from V and 4 bases from J, with 12 bases between. CDR3 nucleotides: TGTGCCAGCAGCCAAGAAACGGGCCGGGCCTATGGCTACACCTTC. This encodes CASSQETGRAYGYTF.

The table lists this clonotype with a count of one. CDR3 bases: TGCGCCAGCAGCTTGGACAGGGTGAAAAACATTCAGTACTTC. This encodes CASSLDRVKNIQYF. This chain links TRBV5-1 with TRBJ2-4; a weak D match, TRBD1 (6 bases). Germline assignment: CDR1 SGHRS and CDR2 YFSETQ. There are 14 residues in the CDR3. V was shortened by 0 bases and J by 4 bases, with 8 bases between the two germline ends.

This clonotype showed up just a few times. V is TRBV12-3 or TRBV12-4 and J is TRBJ2-3, with 7 bases lining up with TRBD1. Trimming took 6 bases from V and 0 from J; bases not matched to a gene: 6. The CDR3 is 15 amino acids. The CDR3 is CASRSGTVSTDTQYF. DNA of the CDR3: TGTGCCAGCAGATCCGGGACAGTGAGCACAGATACGCAGTATTTT.

The V gene is TRBV7-8, the J gene TRBJ2-1; D is unclear. This CDR3 comprises 15 residues. Trimming removed 7 bases at V and 8 bases at J, with 21 bases between. Looked up from germline, CDR1 is SGHVS and CDR2 is FQNEAQ. The CDR3 loop reads CASTPLVFGSDEQFF. CDR3 in DNA: TGTGCCAGCACCCCACTGGTTTTCGGATCGGATGAGCAGTTCTTC. The whole variable domain, remainder taken from reference TRBV7-8 and TRBJ2-1, is GAGVSQSPRYKVAKRGQDVALRCDPISGHVSLFWYQQALGQGPEFLTYFQNEAQLDKSGLPSDRFFAERPEGSVSTLKIQRTQQEDSAVYLCASTPLVFGSDEQFFGPGTRLTVL.

This clonotype has only a few counts. The genes are TRBV5-6 and TRBJ1-6, with D unclear. V dropped 3 bases and J dropped 10 bases, with 11 bases sitting between them. In germline, CDR1 is SGHDT, CDR2 YYEEEE. The CDR3 contains 13 residues. The CDR3 protein is CASSSMDGSPLHF. DNA for the CDR3: TGTGCCAGCAGCTCGATGGACGGATCACCCCTCCACTTT.

Only a few counts were recorded for this clonotype. The J gene is TRBJ2-5, the V gene TRBV7-8; TRBD1 is a possible D gene (5 bases). V was trimmed by 1 base and J by 4 bases, leaving 16 bases between them. This CDR3 has 16 residues. The germline gives CDR1 SGHVS, CDR2 FQNEAQ. CDR3 in amino acids: CASSLGGLGPLETQYF. CDR3 DNA sequence: TGTGCCAGCAGCTTAGGAGGATTGGGGCCTCTAGAGACCCAGTACTTC.

The chain uses TRBV4-2 and TRBJ2-5, with 9 nucleotides matching TRBD2. With 1 base clipped from V and 7 bases from J, the junction kept 10 bases outside the gene matches. Germline lookup yields CDR1 LGHNA and CDR2 YNFKEQ. CDR3 size: 16 residues. The CDR3 region has the DNA TGTGCCAGCAGCCAAGGGGGCGGGAGGGCCTTGGGGACCCAGTACTTC. Translating it yields CASSQGGGRALGTQYF.

The gene calls are TRBV12-3 or TRBV12-4 and TRBJ1-2, with no clear D. V lost 1 base and J lost 6, with 9 bases in between. The CDR3 sequence is 13 residues long. The CDR3 here is CASSLVGRDGYTF. The CDR3 region has the DNA TGTGCCAGCAGTTTAGTGGGGAGAGATGGCTACACCTTC.

This clonotype was seen only a few times. V usage is TRBV7-8 and J usage is TRBJ2-7; D unresolved. Per germline, CDR1 SGHVS and CDR2 FQNEAQ. The V gene lost 2 bases and the J gene lost 2 bases, with 10 bases spanning the gap. CDR3 length: 14 amino acids. CDR3 loop: CASSLFAGTYEQYF. In DNA form, the CDR3 reads TGTGCCAGCAGCTTATTCGCAGGTACCTACGAGCAGTACTTC.

V usage is TRBV12-3 or TRBV12-4 and J usage is TRBJ1-5; D might be TRBD1 (5 bases). CDR3 size: 12 residues. V was trimmed by 6 bases and J by 7 bases, leaving 10 bases between them. The CDR3 sequence: CASRSGFQPQHF. The CDR3, as DNA: TGTGCCAGCAGATCAGGGTTCCAGCCCCAGCATTTT.

This chain links TRBV4-1 with TRBJ2-1; D is tentatively TRBD1 or TRBD2 (5 bases each). V gave up 0 bases and J gave up 9 bases, with 9 bases separating them. The CDR3 sequence is 13 residues long. Germline CDR1 reads MGHRA; CDR2 reads YSYEKL. CDR3 loop: CASSQDGAGEQFF. For the CDR3, the DNA is TGCGCCAGCAGCCAAGATGGGGCGGGTGAGCAGTTCTTC.

The chain has TRBV6-1 and TRBJ1-5, with a possible D match to TRBD1 (5 bases). Germline V gene lookup returns CDR1 MNHNS and CDR2 SASEGT. V gave up 1 base and J gave up 5 bases, with 9 bases separating them. The CDR3 totals 14 residues. This chain's CDR3 is CASSEVLGDQPQHF. The CDR3 bases are TGTGCCAGCAGTGAAGTTCTAGGGGATCAGCCCCAGCATTTT.

This clonotype was counted a few times. V and J are TRBV27 and TRBJ2-1; D assignment may be TRBD1 or TRBD2 (5 bases each). Per germline, CDR1 MNHEY and CDR2 SMNVEV (reference sequence). V lost 7 bases and J 2 bases, leaving 15 bases between the germline ends. CDR3 length: 15 amino acids. CDR3 sequence (DNA): TGTGCCAGCACCCCGTTTGGGACGACCTACAATGAGCAGTTCTTC. Protein product: CASTPFGTTYNEQFF.

This clonotype was found a few times. J is TRBJ1-3 and V is TRBV7-2; no clear D. From germline, CDR1 is SGHTA and CDR2 FQGNSA. This CDR3 spans 14 amino acids. The V end was cut by 2 bases, the J end by 3 bases, with 8 bases between. For the CDR3, the DNA is TGTGCCAGCAGCTTACGGGGTAATGGAAACACCATATATTTT. Amino acids: CASSLRGNGNTIYF.